Sequencing of this TCR beta chain was carried out in a study of T cell changes during pregnancy in multiple sclerosis. Libraries were prepared by immunoSEQ multiplex PCR; TCRdb keeps only in-frame clonotypes and omits some of them. The data show 65,000 to 90,000 clones, approximately 92% seen once. The CDR3 spans 15 residues. Germline V gives CDR1 MDHEN, CDR2 SYDVKM. V was pared by 4 bases and J by 4 bases, with 5 bases of the junction left unmatched. This sample comprised peripheral blood, obtained before pregnancy. The chain links TRBV28 to TRBJ2-3; TRBD1 agrees at 10 bases. The clonotype originates from a female donor with multiple sclerosis, enrolled in a pregnancy study. CDR3 residues: CASSSPTGGPDTQYF. CDR3 nucleotide sequence: TGTGCCAGCAGTTCCCCGACAGGGGGCCCAGATACGCAGTATTTT.